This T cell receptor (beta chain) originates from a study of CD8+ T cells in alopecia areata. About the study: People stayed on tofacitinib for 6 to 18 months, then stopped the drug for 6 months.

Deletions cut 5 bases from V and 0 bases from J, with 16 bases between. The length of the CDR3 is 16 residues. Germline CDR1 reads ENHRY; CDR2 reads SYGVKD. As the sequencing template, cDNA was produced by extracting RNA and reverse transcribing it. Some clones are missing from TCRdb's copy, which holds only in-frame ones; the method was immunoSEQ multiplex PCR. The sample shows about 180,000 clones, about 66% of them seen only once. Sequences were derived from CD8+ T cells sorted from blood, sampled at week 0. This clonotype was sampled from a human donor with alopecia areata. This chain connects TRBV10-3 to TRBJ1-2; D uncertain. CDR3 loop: CAISPKGSESNYGYTF. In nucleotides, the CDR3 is TGTGCCATCAGTCCCAAGGGTTCAGAGTCTAACTATGGCTACACCTTC.